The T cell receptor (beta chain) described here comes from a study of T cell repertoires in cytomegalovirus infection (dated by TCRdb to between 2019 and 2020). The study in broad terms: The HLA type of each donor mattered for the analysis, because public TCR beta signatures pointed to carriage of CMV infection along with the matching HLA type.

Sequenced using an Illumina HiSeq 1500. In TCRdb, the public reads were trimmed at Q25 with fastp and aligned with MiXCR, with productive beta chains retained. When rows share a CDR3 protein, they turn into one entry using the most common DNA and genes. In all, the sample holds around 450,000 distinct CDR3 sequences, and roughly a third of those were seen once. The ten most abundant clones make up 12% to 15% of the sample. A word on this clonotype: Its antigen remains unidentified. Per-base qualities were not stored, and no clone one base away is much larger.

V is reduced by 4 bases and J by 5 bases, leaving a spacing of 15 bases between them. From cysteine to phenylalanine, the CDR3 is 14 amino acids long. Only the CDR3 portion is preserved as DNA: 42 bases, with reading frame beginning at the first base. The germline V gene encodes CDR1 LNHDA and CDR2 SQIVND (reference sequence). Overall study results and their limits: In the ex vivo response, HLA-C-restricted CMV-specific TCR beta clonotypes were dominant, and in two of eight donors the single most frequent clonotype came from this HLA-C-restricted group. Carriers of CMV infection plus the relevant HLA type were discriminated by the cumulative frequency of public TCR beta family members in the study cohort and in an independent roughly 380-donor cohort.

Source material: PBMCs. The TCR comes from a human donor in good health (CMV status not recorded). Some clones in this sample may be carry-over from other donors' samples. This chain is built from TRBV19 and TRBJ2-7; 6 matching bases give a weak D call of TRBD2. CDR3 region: CASSSLGRTNEQYF. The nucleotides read TGTGCCAGTAGTAGCCTTGGGAGGACAAACGAGCAGTACTTC.